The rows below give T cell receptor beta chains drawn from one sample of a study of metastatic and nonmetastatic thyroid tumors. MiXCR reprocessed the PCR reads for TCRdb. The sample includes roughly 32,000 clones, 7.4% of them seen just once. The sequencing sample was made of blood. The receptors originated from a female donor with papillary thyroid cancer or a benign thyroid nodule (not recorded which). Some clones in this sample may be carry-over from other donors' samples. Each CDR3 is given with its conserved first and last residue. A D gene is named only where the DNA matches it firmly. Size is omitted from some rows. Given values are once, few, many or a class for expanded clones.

TGTGCCAGCAGCCCTCCGTCCTACAATGAGCAGTTCTTC CASSPPSYNEQFF many - TRBJ2-1 TRBV7-9
TGTGCCAGCAGCCAAGATTTGGGAGACGAGCAGTACTTC CASSQDLGDEQYF many - TRBJ2-7 TRBV14
TGTGCCAGCAGTTTTAGGGGACAGTACGAGCAGTACTTC CASSFRGQYEQYF many TRBD1 TRBJ2-7 TRBV12-3/TRBV12-4
TGTGCCAGCAGTAGCGGGTTTAGCACAGATACGCAGTATTTT CASSSGFSTDTQYF many - TRBJ2-3 TRBV6-1
TGTGCCAGCAGCCCTACTAGCGGGAGTTTCTACGAGCAGTACTTC CASSPTSGSFYEQYF many TRBD2 TRBJ2-7 TRBV11-2
TGCAGCGTTGAAGGTCTTGGGAACACTGAAGCTTTCTTT CSVEGLGNTEAFF few - TRBJ1-1 TRBV29-1
TGCATTATTAGGGAGTTCTCCTACAATGAGCAGTTCTTC CIIREFSYNEQFF - - TRBJ2-1 TRBV29-1
TGTGCCAGCAGGAGGAGTGGCACTGAAGCTTTCTTT CASRRSGTEAFF many - TRBJ1-1 TRBV12-3/TRBV12-4
TGTGCCAGCAGCTTAGAGGGCGGACCTTATGGCTACACCTTC CASSLEGGPYGYTF many - TRBJ1-2 TRBV7-2
TGTGCCAGCAGTCGGGAGGGGTTCTTC CASSREGFF many TRBD2 TRBJ2-1 TRBV28
TGTGCCAGCAGTTTCTTGGGTCTAGGTGGGGCCAACGTCCTGACTTTC CASSFLGLGGANVLTF many - TRBJ2-6 TRBV28
TGCAGTGCAAAGGGAGGAGGGGGACAGCCCCAGCATTTT CSAKGGGGQPQHF many - TRBJ1-5 TRBV20-1
TGTGCCAGCAGCGACAGCCATAGCAATCAGCCCCAGCATTTT CASSDSHSNQPQHF many - TRBJ1-5 TRBV7-9
TGCGCCAGCAGCCCCCGACAGAGCATGAACACTGAAGCTTTCTTT CASSPRQSMNTEAFF few - TRBJ1-1 TRBV7-9
TGTGCCAGCTCCCAAAGGACAGGGAGAACCTACGAGCAGTACTTC CASSQRTGRTYEQYF many TRBD1 TRBJ2-7 TRBV18
TGTGCCAGCAGCCCCGGACTATCCCTCACAGATACGCAGTATTTT CASSPGLSLTDTQYF few - TRBJ2-3 TRBV9
TGTGCCAGCTCCCCCAATAATTTGTATAGCAATCAGCCCCAGCATTTT CASSPNNLYSNQPQHF many - TRBJ1-5 TRBV18
TGTGCCAGCAGCTCCCATCCGGCCGACGCTGAAGCTTTCTTT CASSSHPADAEAFF many - TRBJ1-1 TRBV9
TGCAGTACTCGTAGACCGGGTGGCGAGCAGTACTTC CSTRRPGGEQYF many - TRBJ2-7 TRBV20-1
TGTGCCAGCAGTGGAAGCGGGGGCACCTACAATGAGCAGTTCTTC CASSGSGGTYNEQFF many TRBD2 TRBJ2-1 TRBV2
TGTGCCAGCAGCCAAGATTTGGGCGGGCCAATTCAGTACTTC CASSQDLGGPIQYF many - TRBJ2-4 TRBV3-1
TGTGCTAGCAGCCTAGCGGGGGGTCCGGGGCGGCAGTATTTT CASSLAGGPGRQYF many TRBD2 TRBJ2-3 TRBV7-7
TGCAGTGCTCTCCTTACCCCCGGGACAGACACCTCTTCCCTCACAGATACGCAGTATTTT CSALLTPGTDTSSLTDTQYF many TRBD1 TRBJ2-3 TRBV20-1
TGCAGTGCTCCCATCCCGGGACTAGCGGAGCAGTACTTC CSAPIPGLAEQYF many TRBD2 TRBJ2-7 TRBV20-1
TGTGCCTGGAGTGCTCCTGGAAACACCATATATTTT CAWSAPGNTIYF - - TRBJ1-3 TRBV30
TGCAGTGCCCCTAGCGGGGGGGCCCCTTACAATGAGCAGTTCTTC CSAPSGGAPYNEQFF many TRBD2 TRBJ2-1 TRBV20-1
TGCAGTGCTAGCCGGGGCCTACCCTCTGGAAACACCATATATTTT CSASRGLPSGNTIYF many - TRBJ1-3 TRBV20-1
TGTGCCAGCAGTTACCGCCTCGGGGGCCCAGCTAGCACAGATACGCAGTATTTT CASSYRLGGPASTDTQYF many - TRBJ2-3 TRBV6-2/TRBV6-3
TGTGCCAGCAGCCTAGTACAGGGGGTCTACGAGCAGTACTTC CASSLVQGVYEQYF many TRBD1 TRBJ2-7 TRBV3-1
TGTGCCAGCAGCGCAACGAGCCAAGATGAACGAGGATACTATGGCTACACCTTC CASSATSQDERGYYGYTF many - TRBJ1-2 TRBV11-1
TGTGCCAGCAGCGTAGGACAGGGCATGAATTCACCCCTCCACTTT CASSVGQGMNSPLHF many TRBD1 TRBJ1-6 TRBV9